Each of the 20 T cell receptor beta chains below was sequenced from the same sample in a study of cytomegalovirus exposure and HLA in healthy donors. PCR primers comprised 60 Vbeta and 13 Jbeta primers. Libraries were prepared by immunoSEQ multiplex PCR; TCRdb keeps only in-frame clonotypes and omits some of them. The sample consists of under 200,000 clones, roughly 80% of them appearing once. Input material: PBMCs. The source of these receptors is a human donor in good health.

The V and J genes are TRBV29-1 and TRBJ2-1; 16 bases fit TRBD2. Germline V CDR1 and CDR2: SQVTM, ANQGSEA. The CDR3 loop spans 13 amino acids. The V gene end was trimmed by 5 bases and the J gene end by 14 bases; junction bases not matched to a gene: 6. CDR3 DNA sequence: TGCAGCGTTAAGGGACTAGCGGGGGGGCACGAGTTCTTC. It encodes CSVKGLAGGHEFF.

The V and J genes are TRBV7-3 and TRBJ2-5, with TRBD1 matching over 12 bases. The V gene's germline CDR1 is SGHTA and CDR2 FQGTGA. The CDR3 is made up of 16 amino acids. The ends lost 1 base at V and 5 bases at J; junction bases unmatched: 5. In DNA, the CDR3 is TGTGCCAGCAGCTTAAGCGGGACAGGGGGCATCGAGACCCAGTACTTC. This sequence encodes CASSLSGTGGIETQYF.

This sequence joins TRBV6-5 and TRBJ1-1, with 9 bases matching TRBD1. With V trimmed by 2 bases and J by 4 bases, 5 bases remained unmatched. CDR1 is MNHEY, CDR2 SVGAGI, per germline. CDR3 length: 15 amino acids. The CDR3 here is CASSYETGGSTEAFF. CDR3 DNA sequence: TGTGCCAGCAGTTACGAGACAGGGGGGAGCACTGAAGCTTTCTTT.

V and J are TRBV7-9 and TRBJ1-6, with a tentative D call TRBD1 (5 bases). This CDR3 spans 16 amino acids. From germline, CDR1 is SEHNR and CDR2 FQNEAQ (reference sequence). Trimming left V 1 base short and J 11 bases short, with 18 bases between. This CDR3 is CASSLDSGSPLTPLHF. Here the CDR3 DNA reads TGTGCCAGCAGCTTAGACTCAGGGTCGCCTTTGACACCCCTCCACTTT. The complete variable domain, with remaining parts taken from reference TRBV7-9 and TRBJ1-6, reads DTGVSQNPRHKITKRGQNVTFRCDPISEHNRLYWYRQTLGQGPEFLTYFQNEAQLEKSRLLSDRFSAERPKGSFSTLEIQRTEQGDSAMYLCASSLDSGSPLTPLHFGNGTRLTVT.

The chain recombines TRBV2 with TRBJ2-5; TRBD2 might be the D (5 bases). Germline V gene sequence: CDR1 SNHLY, CDR2 FYNNEI. CDR3 length: 12 residues. V gave up 6 bases and J gave up 5 bases, with 10 bases separating them. The CDR3 DNA reads TGTGCCAGCAGAGGAGGTGGGGAGACCCAGTACTTC. Its protein is CASRGGGETQYF.

This chain joins TRBV5-8 and TRBJ1-1; 8 bases fit TRBD1. Per germline, CDR1 SGHTS and CDR2 YDEGEE. This CDR3 has 15 residues. V lost 2 bases to trimming and J lost 1 base; unmatched junction nucleotides: 4. DNA of the CDR3: TGTGCCAGCAGCTTCAGGGGGCAGAGGAACACTGAAGCTTTCTTT. Its protein product is CASSFRGQRNTEAFF.

The chain is built from TRBV5-4 and TRBJ1-1; a weak D match, TRBD1 (5 bases). Germline V gives CDR1 SGHNT, CDR2 YYREEE (reference sequence). Deletions cut 4 bases from V and 4 bases from J, with 17 bases between. The CDR3 is 15 residues long. CDR3 nucleotides: TGTGCCAGCAGCCTGGACATTTTGGGAGCCACTGAAGCTTTCTTT. Amino acid sequence: CASSLDILGATEAFF.

This sequence joins TRBV27 and TRBJ2-7; 9 nucleotides match TRBD1. With 2 bases clipped from V and 3 bases from J, the junction kept 14 bases outside the gene matches. The germline CDR1 and CDR2 sequences are MNHEY and SMNVEV (reference sequence). The CDR3 loop spans 18 amino acids. The CDR3 sequence is CASSLLPFQPDRGYEQYF. The CDR3 DNA is TGTGCCAGCAGTTTACTCCCATTCCAGCCGGACAGGGGCTACGAGCAGTACTTC.

The chain employs TRBV5-1 and TRBJ2-5, with D hard to call. The better agreement between TRBJ2-7 and the DNA end casts doubt on the J call. The CDR3 spans 11 residues. Germline assignment: CDR1 SGHRS and CDR2 YFSETQ. The CDR3 DNA sequence: TGCGCCAGCAACGATGCCTACGAGCAGTACTTC. Its protein is CASNDAYEQYF.

CDR3 residues: CASSAAGEQYF. CDR3 nucleotide sequence: TGTGCCAGCAGCGCCGCGGGCGAGCAGTACTTC. V is TRBV9 and J is TRBJ2-7; a weak D match, TRBD2 (5 bases). The CDR3 totals 11 residues. Germline lookup yields CDR1 SGDLS and CDR2 YYNGEE. V lost 3 bases, J lost 6 bases, and 7 bases lay in between.

The chain has TRBV19 and TRBJ1-6; D possibly corresponds to TRBD1 (5 bases). V lost 2 bases and J 8 bases, leaving 16 bases between the germline ends. Germline loops: CDR1 LNHDA, CDR2 SQIVND (reference sequence). The CDR3 extends over 16 amino acids. CDR3 sequence: CASSIQGAGVDSPLHF. In nucleotides, the CDR3 is TGTGCCAGTAGTATACAGGGTGCTGGGGTTGATTCACCCCTCCACTTT.

This clone turned up a few times. The chain uses TRBV9 and TRBJ2-7, with D possibly being TRBD1 (5 bases). The CDR3 extends over 13 amino acids. Trimming stripped 4 bases from V and 7 bases from J, with 15 bases between. Germline V lookup: CDR1 SGDLS, CDR2 YYNGEE. The CDR3 sequence is CASSPSLGEEQYF. The CDR3, as DNA: TGTGCCAGCAGCCCCAGCCTAGGGGAAGAGCAGTACTTC.

This clone has just a few counts. The chain combines TRBV6-5 with TRBJ1-1, with D uncertain. The V and J ends lost 4 bases and 6 bases respectively, with 12 bases between them. Germline V gene data show CDR1 as MNHEY and CDR2 as SVGAGI. This CDR3 is 13 amino acids long. The CDR3 DNA follows: TGTGCCAGCAGTTCCGACATTAGGCCTGAAGCTTTCTTT. It is translated as CASSSDIRPEAFF.

The V and J genes are TRBV2 and TRBJ2-1; 8 nucleotides agree with TRBD1. There are 17 residues in the CDR3. V was pared by 6 bases and J by 0 bases, with 10 bases of the junction left unmatched. Germline loops: CDR1 SNHLY, CDR2 FYNNEI. CDR3 bases: TGTGCCAGCAGGGACAGGGCTAGGTCCGGCTCCTACAATGAGCAGTTCTTC. Encoded protein: CASRDRARSGSYNEQFF.

The chain combines TRBV5-8 with TRBJ1-6; D is uncertain. V lost 0 bases and J lost 2, with 6 bases in between. This CDR3 has 15 amino acids. Germline V CDR1 and CDR2: SGHTS, YDEGEE. CDR3 region: CASSLGSTYNSPLHF. The CDR3 DNA sequence: TGTGCCAGCAGCTTGGGGAGCACCTATAATTCACCCCTCCACTTT.

This clone showed up just once. The chain combines TRBV13 with TRBJ2-7, with 8 nucleotides matching TRBD1. With 0 bases clipped from V and 4 bases from J, the junction kept 11 bases outside the gene matches. The CDR3 has 17 residues. From germline, CDR1 is PRHDT and CDR2 FYEKMQ (reference sequence). CDR3 amino acids: CASSLGGFRDRGYEQYF. CDR3 DNA: TGTGCCAGCAGCTTAGGCGGTTTTAGAGACAGGGGTTACGAGCAGTACTTC.

The chain recombines TRBV10-3 with TRBJ2-2; 8 bases line up with TRBD2. The ends lost 7 bases at V and 7 bases at J; junction bases unmatched: 17. Germline CDR1 ENHRY, CDR2 SYGVKD. CDR3 length equals 17 residues. This CDR3 is CAITSRDGGAEDGELFF. CDR3 nucleotide sequence: TGTGCCATCACCTCTCGGGACGGGGGGGCCGAGGACGGGGAGCTGTTTTTT.

The J gene is TRBJ1-2, the V gene TRBV27; a possible D gene is TRBD1 (6 bases). From germline, CDR1 is MNHEY and CDR2 SMNVEV (reference sequence). Deletions cut 6 bases from V and 6 bases from J, with 14 bases between. The CDR3 runs to 13 residues. The CDR3 loop is CASRPQGQNGYTF. CDR3 nucleotides: TGTGCCAGCAGACCCCAGGGGCAGAATGGCTACACCTTC.

V gene TRBV5-5 combines with J gene TRBJ2-1, with 15 bases fitting TRBD2. This CDR3 has 15 amino acids. Trimming removed 4 bases from V and 9 bases from J; junction bases left unmatched: 5. Germline lookup yields CDR1 SGHKS and CDR2 YYEKEE (reference sequence). The CDR3, as DNA: TGTGCCAGCAGCGCCGGGACTAGCGGGGGGCGTGAGCAGTTCTTC. This translates into CASSAGTSGGREQFF.

The chain combines TRBV6-6 with TRBJ2-7; a possible D gene is TRBD1 (6 bases). CDR3 length: 14 residues. Germline-derived CDR1 and CDR2 are MNHNY and SVGAGI (reference sequence). V gave up 6 bases and J gave up 1 base, with 13 bases separating them. This CDR3 reads CASSHDRRSYEQYF. In DNA, the CDR3 is TGTGCCAGCAGCCACGACAGGAGGTCCTACGAGCAGTACTTC.